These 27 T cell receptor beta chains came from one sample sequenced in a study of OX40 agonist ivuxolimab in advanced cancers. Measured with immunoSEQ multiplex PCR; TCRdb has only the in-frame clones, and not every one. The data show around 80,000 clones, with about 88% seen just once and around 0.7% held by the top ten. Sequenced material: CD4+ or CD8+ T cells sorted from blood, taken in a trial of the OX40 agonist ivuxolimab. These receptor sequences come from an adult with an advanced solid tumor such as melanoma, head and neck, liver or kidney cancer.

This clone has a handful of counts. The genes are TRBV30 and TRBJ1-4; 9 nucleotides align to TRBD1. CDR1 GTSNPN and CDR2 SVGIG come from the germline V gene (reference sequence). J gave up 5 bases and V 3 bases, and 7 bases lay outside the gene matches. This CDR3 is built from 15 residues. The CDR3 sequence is CAWRPRTGANEKLFF. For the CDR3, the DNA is TGTGCCTGGAGACCACGGACAGGGGCCAATGAAAAACTGTTTTTT.

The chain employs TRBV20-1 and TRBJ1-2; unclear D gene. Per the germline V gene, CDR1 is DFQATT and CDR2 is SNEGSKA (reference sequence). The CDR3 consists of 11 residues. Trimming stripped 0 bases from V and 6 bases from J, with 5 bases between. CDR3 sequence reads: CSARDVNGYTF. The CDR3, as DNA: TGCAGTGCTAGAGATGTAAATGGCTACACCTTC.

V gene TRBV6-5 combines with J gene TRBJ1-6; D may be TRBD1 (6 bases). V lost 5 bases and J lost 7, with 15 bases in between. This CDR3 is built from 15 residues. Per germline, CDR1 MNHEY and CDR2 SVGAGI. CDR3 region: CASSAQGPSNSPLHF. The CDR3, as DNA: TGTGCCAGCAGTGCACAGGGTCCATCAAATTCACCCCTCCACTTT.

Written as DNA, the CDR3 is TGTGCCAGCAGCTTAGCGCAGGGGGCCAGGGAGCAGTACTTC. Translated, it gives CASSLAQGAREQYF. The chain uses TRBV7-8 and TRBJ2-7; 8 positions agree with TRBD1. CDR3 length: 14 residues. Germline V gives CDR1 SGHVS, CDR2 FQNEAQ. Losses at the gene ends were 0 bases for V and 7 bases for J; bases not matched to a gene: 5.

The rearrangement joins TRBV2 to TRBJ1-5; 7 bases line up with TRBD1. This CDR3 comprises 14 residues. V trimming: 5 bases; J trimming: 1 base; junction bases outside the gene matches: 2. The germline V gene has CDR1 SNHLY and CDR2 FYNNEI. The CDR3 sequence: CASSIQGSNQPQHF. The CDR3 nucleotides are TGTGCCAGCAGTATACAGGGGAGCAATCAGCCCCAGCATTTT.

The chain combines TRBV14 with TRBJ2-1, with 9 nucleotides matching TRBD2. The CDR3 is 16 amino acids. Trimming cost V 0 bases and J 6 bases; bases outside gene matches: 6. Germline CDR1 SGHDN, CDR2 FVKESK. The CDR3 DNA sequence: TGTGCCAGCAGCCAAGATAGAGGGACTAGCATCAATGAGCAGTTCTTC. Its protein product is CASSQDRGTSINEQFF. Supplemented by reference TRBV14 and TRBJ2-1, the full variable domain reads EAGVTQFPSHSVIEKGQTVTLRCDPISGHDNLYWYRRVMGKEIKFLLHFVKESKQDESGMPNNRFLAERTGGTYSTLKVQPAELEDSGVYFCASSQDRGTSINEQFFGPGTRLTVL.

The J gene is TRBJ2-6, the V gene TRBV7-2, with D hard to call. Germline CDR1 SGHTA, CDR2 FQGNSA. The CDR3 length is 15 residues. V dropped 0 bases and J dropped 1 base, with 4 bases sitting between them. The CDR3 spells CASSLARSGANVLTF. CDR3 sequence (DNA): TGTGCCAGCAGCTTAGCGAGGTCTGGGGCCAACGTCCTGACTTTC.

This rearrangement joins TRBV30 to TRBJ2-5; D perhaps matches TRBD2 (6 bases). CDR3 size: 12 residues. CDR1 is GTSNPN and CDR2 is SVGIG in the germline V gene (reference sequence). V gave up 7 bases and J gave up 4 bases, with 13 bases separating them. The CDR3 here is CAFAGHGETQYF. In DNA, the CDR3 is TGTGCCTTTGCGGGGCATGGAGAGACCCAGTACTTC.

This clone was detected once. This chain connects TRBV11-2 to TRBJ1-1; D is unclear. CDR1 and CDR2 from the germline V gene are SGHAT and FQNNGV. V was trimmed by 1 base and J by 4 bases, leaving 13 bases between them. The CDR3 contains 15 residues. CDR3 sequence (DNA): TGTGCCAGCAGCTTAGGCGCTATCGGGCTCACTGAAGCTTTCTTT. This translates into CASSLGAIGLTEAFF.

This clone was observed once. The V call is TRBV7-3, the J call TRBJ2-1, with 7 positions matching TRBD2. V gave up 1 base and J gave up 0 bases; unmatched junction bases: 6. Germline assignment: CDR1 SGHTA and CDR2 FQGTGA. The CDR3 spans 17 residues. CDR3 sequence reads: CASSLSASGSSYNEQFF. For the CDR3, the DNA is TGTGCCAGCAGCTTAAGCGCTAGCGGTAGCTCCTACAATGAGCAGTTCTTC.

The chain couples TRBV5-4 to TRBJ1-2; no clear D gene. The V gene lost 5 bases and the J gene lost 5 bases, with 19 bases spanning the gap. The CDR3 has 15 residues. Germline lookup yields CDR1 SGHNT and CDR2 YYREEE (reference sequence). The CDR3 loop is CASSNRDSSRYGYTF. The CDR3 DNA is TGTGCCAGCAGTAACCGGGATTCATCTCGATATGGCTACACCTTC. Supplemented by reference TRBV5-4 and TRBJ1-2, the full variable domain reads ETGVTQSPTHLIKTRGQQVTLRCSSQSGHNTVSWYQQALGQGPQFIFQYYREEENGRGNFPPRFSGLQFPNYSSELNVNALELDDSALYLCASSNRDSSRYGYTFGSGTRLTVV.

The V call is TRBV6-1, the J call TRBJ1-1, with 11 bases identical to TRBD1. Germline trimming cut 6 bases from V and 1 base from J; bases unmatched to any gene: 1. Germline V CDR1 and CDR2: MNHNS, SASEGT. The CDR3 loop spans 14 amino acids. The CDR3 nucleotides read TGTGCCAGCAGGGGGACAGGGGGGAACACTGAAGCTTTCTTT. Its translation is CASRGTGGNTEAFF.

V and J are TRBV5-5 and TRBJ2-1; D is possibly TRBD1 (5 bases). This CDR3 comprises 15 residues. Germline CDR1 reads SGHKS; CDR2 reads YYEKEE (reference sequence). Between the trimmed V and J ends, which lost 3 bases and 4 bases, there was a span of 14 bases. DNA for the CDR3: TGTGCCAGCAGCTATGACGGACAATTTTACAATGAGCAGTTCTTC. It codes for CASSYDGQFYNEQFF.

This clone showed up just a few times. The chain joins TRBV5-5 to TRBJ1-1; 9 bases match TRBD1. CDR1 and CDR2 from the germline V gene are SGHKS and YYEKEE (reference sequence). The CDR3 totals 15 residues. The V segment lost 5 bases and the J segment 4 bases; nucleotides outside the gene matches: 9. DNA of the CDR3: TGTGCCAGCAGGAACGGACAGGGGACGGTCACTGAAGCTTTCTTT. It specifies CASRNGQGTVTEAFF.

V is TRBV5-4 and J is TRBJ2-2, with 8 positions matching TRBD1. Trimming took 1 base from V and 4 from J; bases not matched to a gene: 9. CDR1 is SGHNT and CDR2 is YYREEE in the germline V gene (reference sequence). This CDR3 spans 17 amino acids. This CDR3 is CASSLLSRGRVTGELFF. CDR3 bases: TGTGCCAGCAGCTTGCTCTCCAGGGGGCGCGTCACCGGGGAGCTGTTTTTT. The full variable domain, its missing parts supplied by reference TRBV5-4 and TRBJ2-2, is ETGVTQSPTHLIKTRGQQVTLRCSSQSGHNTVSWYQQALGQGPQFIFQYYREEENGRGNFPPRFSGLQFPNYSSELNVNALELDDSALYLCASSLLSRGRVTGELFFGEGSRLTVL.

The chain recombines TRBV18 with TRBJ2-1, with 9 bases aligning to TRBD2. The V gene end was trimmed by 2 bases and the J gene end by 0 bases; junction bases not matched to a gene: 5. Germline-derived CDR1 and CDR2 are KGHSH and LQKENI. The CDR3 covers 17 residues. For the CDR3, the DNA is TGTGCCAGCTCACCAGCGGGAGGGCTAGGCTCCTACAATGAGCAGTTCTTC. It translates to CASSPAGGLGSYNEQFF.

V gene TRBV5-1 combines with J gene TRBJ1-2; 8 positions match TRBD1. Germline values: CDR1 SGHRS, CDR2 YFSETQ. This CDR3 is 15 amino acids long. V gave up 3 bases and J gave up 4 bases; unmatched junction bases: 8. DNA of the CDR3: TGCGCCAGCAGCTCCGGGGACAGGAAACTCTATGGCTACACCTTC. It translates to CASSSGDRKLYGYTF.

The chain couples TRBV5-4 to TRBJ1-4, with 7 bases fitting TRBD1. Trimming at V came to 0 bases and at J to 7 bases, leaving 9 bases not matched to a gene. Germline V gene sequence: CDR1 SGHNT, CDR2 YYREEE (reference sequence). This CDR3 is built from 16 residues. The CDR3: CASSLEGRGGGEKLFF. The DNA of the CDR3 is TGTGCCAGCAGCTTGGAAGGTCGAGGGGGCGGTGAAAAACTGTTTTTT.

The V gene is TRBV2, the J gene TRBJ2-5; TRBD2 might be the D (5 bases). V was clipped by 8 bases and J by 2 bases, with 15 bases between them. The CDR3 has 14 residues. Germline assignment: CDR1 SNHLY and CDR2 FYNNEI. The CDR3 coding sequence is TGTGCCAGCGATGAGGACCGCGGGCAAGAGACCCAGTACTTC. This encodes CASDEDRGQETQYF.

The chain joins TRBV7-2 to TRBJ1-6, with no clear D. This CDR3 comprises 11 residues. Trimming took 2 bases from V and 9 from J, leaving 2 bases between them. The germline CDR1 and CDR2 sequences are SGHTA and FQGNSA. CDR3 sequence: CASSLSSPLHF. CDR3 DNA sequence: TGTGCCAGCAGCTTATCTTCACCCCTCCACTTT.

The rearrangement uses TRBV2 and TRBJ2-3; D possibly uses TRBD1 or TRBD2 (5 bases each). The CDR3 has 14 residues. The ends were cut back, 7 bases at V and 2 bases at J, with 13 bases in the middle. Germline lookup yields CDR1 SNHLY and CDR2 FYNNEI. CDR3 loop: CASIPWGITDTQYF. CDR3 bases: TGTGCCAGCATCCCGTGGGGGATCACAGATACGCAGTATTTT. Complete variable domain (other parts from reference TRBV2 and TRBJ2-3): EPEVTQTPSHQVTQMGQEVILRCVPISNHLYFYWYRQILGQKVEFLVSFYNNEISEKSEIFDDQFSVERPDGSNFTLKIRSTKLEDSAMYFCASIPWGITDTQYFGPGTRLTVL.

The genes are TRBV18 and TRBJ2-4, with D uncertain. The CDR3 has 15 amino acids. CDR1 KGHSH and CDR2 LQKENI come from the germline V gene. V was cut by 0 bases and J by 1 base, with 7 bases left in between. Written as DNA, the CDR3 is TGTGCCAGCTCACCACCTACAGCGGCCAAAAACATTCAGTACTTC. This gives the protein CASSPPTAAKNIQYF.

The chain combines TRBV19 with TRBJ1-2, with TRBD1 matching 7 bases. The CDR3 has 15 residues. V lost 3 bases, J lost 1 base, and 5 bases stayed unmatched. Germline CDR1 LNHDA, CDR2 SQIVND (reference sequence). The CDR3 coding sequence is TGTGCCAGTAGTATCGGACAGGCACTTAACTATGGCTACACCTTC. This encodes CASSIGQALNYGYTF.

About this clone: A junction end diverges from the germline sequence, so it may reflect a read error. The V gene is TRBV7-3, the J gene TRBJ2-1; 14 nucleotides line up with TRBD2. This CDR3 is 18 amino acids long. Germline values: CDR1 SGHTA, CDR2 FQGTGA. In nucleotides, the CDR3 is TGTGCCAGCAGCTTAACCGGGACTAGCGGGAGCCCTTACAGTGAGCAGTTCTTC. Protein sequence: CASSLTGTSGSPYSEQFF.

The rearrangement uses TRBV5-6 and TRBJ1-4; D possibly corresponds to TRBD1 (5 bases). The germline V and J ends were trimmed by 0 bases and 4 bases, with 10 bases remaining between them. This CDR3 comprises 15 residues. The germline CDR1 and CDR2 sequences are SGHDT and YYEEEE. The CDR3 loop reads CASSLGGHGNEKLFF. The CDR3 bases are TGTGCCAGCAGCTTGGGAGGACACGGTAATGAAAAACTGTTTTTT.

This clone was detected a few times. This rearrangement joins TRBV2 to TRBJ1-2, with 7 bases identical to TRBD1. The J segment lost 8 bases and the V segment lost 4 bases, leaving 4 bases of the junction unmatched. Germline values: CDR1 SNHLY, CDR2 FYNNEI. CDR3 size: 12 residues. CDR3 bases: TGTGCCAGCAGTGTGGGGACAGACGGCTACACCTTC. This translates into CASSVGTDGYTF.

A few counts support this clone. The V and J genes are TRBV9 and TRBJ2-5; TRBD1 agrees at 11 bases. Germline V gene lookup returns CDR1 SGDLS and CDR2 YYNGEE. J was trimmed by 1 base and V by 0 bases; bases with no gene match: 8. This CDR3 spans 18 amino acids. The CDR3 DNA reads TGTGCCAGCAGCGTAGGGAATTCCGGGACAGGGGGCCAAGAGACCCAGTACTTC. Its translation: CASSVGNSGTGGQETQYF.